The TCR beta chain under discussion was sequenced for a study of OX40 agonist ivuxolimab in advanced cancers. General study findings and limits: Clonal expansion was seen in CD4+ and CD8+ blood T cells by week 6 at 0.1 to 3.0 mg/kg. Some patients without response likewise showed low normalized clonal expansion. Average numbers of expanded clones were greater in CD8+ T cells than in CD4+.

This CDR3 has 16 residues. Germline V gene sequence: CDR1 SGHVS, CDR2 FQNEAQ. V was pared by 2 bases and J by 2 bases, with 15 bases between. Regarding this clone: As yet, its antigen is unknown.

Some clones are missing from TCRdb's copy, which holds only in-frame ones; the method was immunoSEQ multiplex PCR. Of nearly 25,000 clones listed, almost 80% are singletons. The TCR was taken from an adult with an advanced solid tumor such as melanoma, head and neck, liver or kidney cancer. The chain carries TRBV7-8 and TRBJ2-5, with D unresolved. The source material was CD4+ or CD8+ T cells sorted from blood, sampled in a trial of the OX40 agonist ivuxolimab. The CDR3 here is CASSLSLRPDQETQYF. The CDR3 nucleotides are TGTGCCAGCAGCTTATCCTTGCGGCCCGATCAAGAGACCCAGTACTTC.